Following are 8 T cell receptor beta chains from one sample sequenced in a study of blood T cell repertoires in COVID-19. Sequenced by immunoSEQ multiplex PCR; TCRdb stores in-frame clones only, minus some. The sample consists of around 250,000 clones, roughly 80% of them appearing once. Material for sequencing was peripheral blood. All receptors come from a woman between 18 and 29 years old with acute or convalescent COVID-19.

The chain has TRBV19 and TRBJ1-1; TRBD1 is a possible D gene (6 bases). The CDR3 runs 13 residues. Deletions cut 8 bases from V and 3 bases from J, with 13 bases between. Germline-derived CDR1 and CDR2 are LNHDA and SQIVND (reference sequence). CDR3 bases: TGTGCCAGTGACATCCCAGGGGACACTGAAGCTTTCTTT. Residues: CASDIPGDTEAFF. The entire variable domain, with the rest obtained from reference TRBV19 and TRBJ1-1, is as follows: DGGITQSPKYLFRKEGQNVTLSCEQNLNHDAMYWYRQDPGQGLRLIYYSQIVNDFQKGDIAEGYSVSREKKESFPLTVTSAQKNPTAFYLCASDIPGDTEAFFGQGTRLTVV.

The chain combines TRBV5-1 with TRBJ1-6; D is ambiguous. There are 16 residues in the CDR3. Germline CDR1 and CDR2: SGHRS and YFSETQ. V lost 4 bases and J 0 bases, leaving 11 bases between the germline ends. CDR3 bases: TGCGCCAGCAGCCGGAGCGGTAGCTCCTATAATTCACCCCTCCACTTT. This encodes CASSRSGSSYNSPLHF.

V usage is TRBV2 and J usage is TRBJ2-4, with 7 positions matching TRBD2. The CDR3 totals 14 residues. The germline V gene has CDR1 SNHLY and CDR2 FYNNEI. Trimming removed 0 bases from V and 10 bases from J; junction bases left unmatched: 6. DNA of the CDR3: TGTGCCAGCAGTGAAGCGCTTGGGACTAATATTCAGTACTTC. Encoded protein: CASSEALGTNIQYF.

The V gene is TRBV19, the J gene TRBJ1-2; possibly TRBD1 for D (5 bases). Trimming cost V 3 bases and J 8 bases, with 19 bases left between them. There are 15 residues in the CDR3. Germline CDR1 LNHDA, CDR2 SQIVND (reference sequence). The CDR3 nucleotides are TGTGCCAGTAGTATTTCACTTGGGCAGGGAAGAGGCTACACCTTC. Amino acid sequence: CASSISLGQGRGYTF.

This clone turned up a few times. This chain links TRBV15 with TRBJ1-4, with no clear D. The CDR3 consists of 14 residues. Trimming took 0 bases from V and 5 from J, leaving 7 bases between them. Germline CDR1 is LNHNV and CDR2 is YYDKDF (reference sequence). The CDR3 region is CATSRDLGNEKLFF. The CDR3 DNA follows: TGTGCCACCAGCAGAGATCTGGGCAATGAAAAACTGTTTTTT.

This sequence joins TRBV10-3 and TRBJ2-1; D might be TRBD2 (6 bases). V lost 4 bases, J lost 4 bases, and 14 bases lay in between. Germline V CDR1 and CDR2: ENHRY, SYGVKD. CDR3 length equals 15 residues. CDR3 region: CAISASADPYNEQFF. DNA of the CDR3: TGTGCCATCAGTGCTAGCGCCGACCCTTACAATGAGCAGTTCTTC.

J is TRBJ1-1 and V is TRBV5-4; TRBD1 matches 9 bases. V lost 0 bases, J lost 0 bases, and 9 bases stayed unmatched. This CDR3 has 18 residues. In germline, CDR1 is SGHNT, CDR2 YYREEE (reference sequence). CDR3: CASSLVDRGKGMNTEAFF. The CDR3 nucleotides are TGTGCCAGCAGCTTGGTAGACAGGGGGAAAGGGATGAACACTGAAGCTTTCTTT. Filled out from reference TRBV5-4 and TRBJ1-1, the complete variable domain reads ETGVTQSPTHLIKTRGQQVTLRCSSQSGHNTVSWYQQALGQGPQFIFQYYREEENGRGNFPPRFSGLQFPNYSSELNVNALELDDSALYLCASSLVDRGKGMNTEAFFGQGTRLTVV.

V usage is TRBV12-5 and J usage is TRBJ2-1; possible D gene TRBD1, 5 bases. CDR1 is LGHNT and CDR2 is FRNRAP in the germline V gene. Trimming pared 0 bases from V and 10 bases from J, leaving 16 bases between. This CDR3 is built from 15 residues. As DNA, the CDR3 is TGTGCTAGTGGTTTGGTACCGGCAGGGCCGCCGGAGCAGTTCTTC. This gives the protein CASGLVPAGPPEQFF.